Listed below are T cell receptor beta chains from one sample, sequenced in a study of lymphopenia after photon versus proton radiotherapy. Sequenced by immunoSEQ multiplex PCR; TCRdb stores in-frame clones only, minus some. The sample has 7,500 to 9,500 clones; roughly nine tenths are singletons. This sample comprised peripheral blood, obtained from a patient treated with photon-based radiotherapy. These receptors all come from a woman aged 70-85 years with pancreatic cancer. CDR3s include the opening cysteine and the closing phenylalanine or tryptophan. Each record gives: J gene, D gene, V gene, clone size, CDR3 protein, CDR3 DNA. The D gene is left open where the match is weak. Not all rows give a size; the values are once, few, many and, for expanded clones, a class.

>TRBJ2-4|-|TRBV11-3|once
CASSLDNKNIQYF
TGTGCCAGCAGCTTAGACAACAAAAACATTCAGTACTTC
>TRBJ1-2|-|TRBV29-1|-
CSVATNYGYTF
TGCAGCGTTGCCACTAACTATGGCTACACCTTC
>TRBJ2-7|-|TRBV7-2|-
CASSYSGPRSYEQYF
TGTGCCAGCAGCTATAGTGGGCCCCGCTCCTACGAGCAGTACTTC
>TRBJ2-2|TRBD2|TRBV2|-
CASSGLGRASGELFF
TGTGCCAGCAGTGGGCTCGGGAGGGCCTCCGGGGAGCTGTTTTTT
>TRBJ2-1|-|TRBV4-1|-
CASSRGPSNSYNEQFF
TGCGCCAGCAGTAGGGGACCATCCAACTCCTACAATGAGCAGTTCTTC
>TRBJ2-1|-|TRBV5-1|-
CASSLASREQFF
TGCGCCAGCAGCTTGGCCTCGCGGGAGCAGTTCTTC
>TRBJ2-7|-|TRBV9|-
CASSVGPGGHEQYF
TGTGCCAGCAGCGTAGGCCCCGGGGGCCACGAGCAGTACTTC
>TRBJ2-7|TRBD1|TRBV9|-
CASSVGTGPSYEQYF
TGCGCCAGCAGCGTAGGGACAGGGCCCTCCTACGAGCAGTACTTC
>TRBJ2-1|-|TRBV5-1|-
CASSLQNSYNEQFF
TGCGCCAGCAGCCTCCAGAACTCCTACAATGAGCAGTTCTTC
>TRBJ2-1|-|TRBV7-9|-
CASSGDPSYNEQFF
TGTGCCAGCAGCGGAGATCCGTCATACAATGAGCAGTTCTTC
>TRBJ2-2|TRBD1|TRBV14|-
CASSCQPGQGTGELFF
TGTGCCAGCAGCTGCCAACCGGGACAGGGAACCGGGGAGCTGTTTTTT
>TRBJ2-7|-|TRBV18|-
CASSPHPRQGYEQYF
TGTGCCAGCTCACCCCACCCTCGGCAGGGCTACGAGCAGTACTTC
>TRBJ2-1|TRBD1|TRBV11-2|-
CASSPFYHSGTGSGNEQFF
TGTGCCAGCAGCCCCTTTTACCATTCCGGGACAGGGTCGGGCAATGAGCAGTTCTTC
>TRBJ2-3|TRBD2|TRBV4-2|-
CASSQAGGRTDTQYF
TGTGCCAGCAGTCAGGCGGGAGGACGCACAGATACGCAGTATTTT
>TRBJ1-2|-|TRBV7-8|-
CASSYRGADGYTF
TGTGCCAGCAGTTACCGGGGGGCGGATGGCTACACCTTC
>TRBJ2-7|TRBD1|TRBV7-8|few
CASSLGQSIPYEQYF
TGTGCCAGCAGCTTGGGACAGAGTATTCCCTACGAGCAGTACTTC
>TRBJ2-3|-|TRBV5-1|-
CASTSDPSGADTQYF
TGCGCCAGCACCTCGGACCCGTCCGGTGCAGATACGCAGTATTTT
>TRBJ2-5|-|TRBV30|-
CAWSSFMGLGRVNQETQYF
TGTGCCTGGAGTAGTTTTATGGGATTAGGTAGGGTAAATCAAGAGACCCAGTACTTC
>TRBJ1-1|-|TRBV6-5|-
CASSFKGRNTEAFF
TGTGCCAGCAGTTTCAAGGGGCGGAACACTGAAGCTTTCTTT
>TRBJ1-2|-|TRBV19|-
CASSIRSTPLWGERVPGYTF
TGTGCCAGTAGTATCCGTTCGACGCCTCTCTGGGGGGAAAGGGTCCCTGGCTACACCTTC
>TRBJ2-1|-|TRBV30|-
CAWSVGTSPLDEQFF
TGTGCCTGGAGTGTCGGAACTAGTCCCCTCGATGAGCAGTTCTTC
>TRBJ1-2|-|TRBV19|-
CASTLKYSNYGYTF
TGTGCCAGTACTCTTAAGTACAGCAACTATGGCTACACCTTC
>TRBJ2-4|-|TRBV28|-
CASSLPSAVNIQYF
TGTGCCAGCAGTTTACCTTCTGCAGTCAACATTCAGTACTTC
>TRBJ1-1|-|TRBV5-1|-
CASSLVIGARNTEAFF
TGCGCCAGCAGCTTGGTGATCGGGGCGCGGAACACTGAAGCTTTCTTT
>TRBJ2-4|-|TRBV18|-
CASSPDSNIQYF
TGTGCCAGCTCACCGGACAGTAACATTCAGTACTTC
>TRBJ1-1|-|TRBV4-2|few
CASSQDTDPEAFF
TGTGCCAGCAGCCAAGATACAGACCCTGAAGCTTTCTTT
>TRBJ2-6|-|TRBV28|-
CASTELDWGNSGANVLTF
TGTGCCAGCACCGAGTTAGATTGGGGGAACTCTGGGGCCAACGTCCTGACTTTC
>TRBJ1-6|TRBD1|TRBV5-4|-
CASSSRGQGYNSPLHF
TGTGCCAGCAGCTCGCGGGGACAGGGCTATAATTCACCCCTCCACTTT
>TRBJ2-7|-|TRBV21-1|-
CASSKAIASGYEQYF
TGTGCCAGCAGCAAAGCCATAGCGTCGGGCTACGAGCAGTACTTC
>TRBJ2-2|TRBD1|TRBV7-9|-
CASRRGQGADTGELFF
TGTGCCAGCAGAAGGGGTCAGGGGGCTGACACCGGGGAGCTGTTTTTT
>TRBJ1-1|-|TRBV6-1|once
CASRFLRTEAFF
TGTGCCAGCAGATTTCTACGCACTGAAGCTTTCTTT
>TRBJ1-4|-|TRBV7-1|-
CASSLDGREKLFF
TGTGCCAGCAGCTTAGATGGTAGGGAAAAACTGTTTTTT
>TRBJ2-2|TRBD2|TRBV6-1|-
CASSEGVTSDYTGELFF
TGTGCCAGCAGTGAAGGGGTGACTAGCGATTACACCGGGGAGCTGTTTTTT
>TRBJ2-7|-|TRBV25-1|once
CASSEPNRFSGAYEQYF
TGTGCCAGCAGTGAACCCAACAGGTTTAGCGGAGCCTACGAGCAGTACTTC
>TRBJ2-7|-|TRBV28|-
CASTGTGSIYEQYF
TGTGCCAGCACCGGGACGGGGAGTATCTACGAGCAGTACTTC
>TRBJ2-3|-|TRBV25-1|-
CASSEFGRANTDTQYF
TGTGCCAGCAGTGAATTTGGGAGAGCTAACACAGATACGCAGTATTTT
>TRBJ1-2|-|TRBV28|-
CASSPLNYGYTF
TGTGCCAGCAGTCCACTGAACTATGGCTACACCTTC
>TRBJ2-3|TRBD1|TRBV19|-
CASSNRGPVDTQYF
TGTGCCAGTAGCAACAGGGGGCCTGTAGATACGCAGTATTTT
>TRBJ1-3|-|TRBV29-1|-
CSVLADASGNTIYF
TGCAGCGTATTAGCAGACGCCTCTGGAAACACCATATATTTT
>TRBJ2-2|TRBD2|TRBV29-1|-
CSVAGGLNTGELFF
TGCAGCGTTGCGGGAGGATTGAACACCGGGGAGCTGTTTTTT
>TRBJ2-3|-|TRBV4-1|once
CASSQARQGGRTDTQYF
TGCGCCAGCAGCCAGGCAAGACAGGGAGGAAGGACAGATACGCAGTATTTT
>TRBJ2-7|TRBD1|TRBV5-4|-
CASSSGQGTRQYF
TGTGCCAGCAGCTCGGGACAGGGAACCCGGCAGTACTTC
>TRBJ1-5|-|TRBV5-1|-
CASSLGGSNQPQHF
TGCGCCAGCAGCTTGGGGGGTAGCAATCAGCCCCAGCATTTT
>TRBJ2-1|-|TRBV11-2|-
CASSLVSGAGRSYNEQFF
TGTGCCAGCAGCTTAGTGTCGGGGGCGGGACGCTCCTACAATGAGCAGTTCTTC
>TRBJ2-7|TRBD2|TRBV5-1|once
CASSLAGTSFYEQYF
TGCGCCAGCAGCTTGGCCGGGACTAGCTTCTACGAGCAGTACTTC
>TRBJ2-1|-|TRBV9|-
CASSVEVGSFNEQFF
TGTGCCAGCAGCGTAGAAGTGGGTAGTTTCAATGAGCAGTTCTTC
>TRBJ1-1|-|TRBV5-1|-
CASSPGVVPEAFF
TGCGCCAGCAGCCCGGGAGTTGTGCCTGAAGCTTTCTTT
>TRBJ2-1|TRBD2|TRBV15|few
CATSRAAGGAYNEQFF
TGTGCCACCAGCAGAGCGGCGGGAGGGGCCTACAATGAGCAGTTCTTC
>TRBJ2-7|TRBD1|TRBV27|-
CASSDRGYEQYF
TGTGCCAGCAGTGACAGGGGCTACGAGCAGTACTTC
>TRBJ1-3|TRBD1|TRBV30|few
CAWSALTGSAGNTIYF
TGTGCCTGGAGTGCTTTGACAGGGTCGGCTGGAAACACCATATATTTT
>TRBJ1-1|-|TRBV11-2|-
CASSVSLNTEAFF
TGTGCCAGCAGCGTCTCACTGAACACTGAAGCTTTCTTT
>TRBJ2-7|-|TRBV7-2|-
CASTYQGVQGRYEQYF
TGTGCCAGCACCTACCAGGGGGTACAGGGGAGGTACGAGCAGTACTTC
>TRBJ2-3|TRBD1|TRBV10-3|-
CAISLTGDTDTQYF
TGTGCCATCAGTCTTACAGGGGACACAGATACGCAGTATTTT
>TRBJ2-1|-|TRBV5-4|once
CASSLGGTVSYNEQFF
TGTGCCAGCAGCTTGGGCGGGACAGTGTCCTACAATGAGCAGTTCTTC
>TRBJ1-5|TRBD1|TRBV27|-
CASSLTDGTGGRYGNQPQHF
TGTGCCAGCAGTCTAACCGATGGGACAGGGGGAAGATATGGGAATCAGCCCCAGCATTTT